This is a list of T cell receptor beta chains from one sample in a study of T cell clonotyping in hematopoietic cell transplantation. The data were produced by immunoSEQ multiplex PCR, yet TCRdb's version contains in-frame clones alone and is incomplete. The table shows approximately 10,000 clones, with around 93% occurring only once. Sequencing was performed on peripheral blood mononuclear cells. These receptors all stem from a woman in her forties or fifties in good health. Some clones in this sample may be carry-over from other donors' samples. Both conserved end residues are part of each CDR3. The D gene is left open where the match is weak. Part of the rows lack a size; the others show once, few, many or a class for expanded clones.

j_gene,abundance,v_gene,d_gene,CDR3nt,CDR3aa
TRBJ1-4,.,TRBV6-6,.,TGTGCCAGCGAGGCAGGGAATGAAAAACTGTTTTTT,CASEAGNEKLFF
TRBJ2-3,.,TRBV2,TRBD2,TGTGCCAGCATCCGGCCGCGGGGGGGAGGAAACACAGATACGCAGTATTTT,CASIRPRGGGNTDTQYF
TRBJ2-7,.,TRBV19,.,TGTGCCAGTAGTAGGGGGTGGTACGAGCAGTACTTC,CASSRGWYEQYF
TRBJ2-7,once,TRBV14,.,TGTGCCAGCAGCTTGGGACTGGGCGAGCAGTACTTC,CASSLGLGEQYF
TRBJ1-2,.,TRBV4-1,TRBD1,TGCGCCAGCAGCCAGCCCGGACAGGGGAGGACCTATGGCTACACCTTC,CASSQPGQGRTYGYTF
TRBJ2-7,once,TRBV6-5,TRBD2,TGTGCCAGCAGTTTGGTTACTAGCGCCGAGCAGTACTTC,CASSLVTSAEQYF
TRBJ2-5,.,TRBV13,TRBD1,TGTGCCAGCAGCCCCACACCGGGACAGGGGGAGACCCAGTACTTC,CASSPTPGQGETQYF
TRBJ1-2,.,TRBV27,.,TGTGCCAGCAGCCACAGCGCGGGGAATGGCTACACCTTC,CASSHSAGNGYTF
TRBJ2-5,.,TRBV19,.,TGTGCCAGTAGTATATTGAGGGGTCGGGACCAAGAGACCCAGTACTTC,CASSILRGRDQETQYF
TRBJ1-4,.,TRBV6-5,.,TGTGCCAGCAGTTATTCCCCGGGGGAAAAACTGTTTTTT,CASSYSPGEKLFF
TRBJ2-7,.,TRBV13,.,TGTGCCAGCAGCGCTCCGGGTAAAAGCTACGAGCAGTACTTC,CASSAPGKSYEQYF
TRBJ1-2,.,TRBV7-8,TRBD1,TGTGCCAGCAGCTCCGGGACAGGGGGCGGAGGGAGGTATGGCTACACCTTC,CASSSGTGGGGRYGYTF
TRBJ1-1,once,TRBV7-2,.,TGTGCCAGCAGCCGTGGGGCAGGCACTGAAGCTTTCTTT,CASSRGAGTEAFF
TRBJ1-1,.,TRBV10-3,.,TGTGCCATCAGTGACGGGAGGGGCGCGGCTTTCTTT,CAISDGRGAAFF
TRBJ2-7,.,TRBV29-1,TRBD2,TGCAGCGGTACTAGCGGGACGCATGAGCAGTACTTC,CSGTSGTHEQYF
TRBJ1-1,.,TRBV18,.,TGTGCCAGCTCACGGACAAATTATATGAACACTGAAGCTTTCTTT,CASSRTNYMNTEAFF